The present T cell receptor beta chain was sequenced within a study of T cell clusters in autoimmune cytopenias. Study context: The median distinct TRB clonotype count was about 2,500 per sample, from a median 51,575 reads.

From germline, CDR1 is ENHRY and CDR2 SYGVKD. This CDR3 is 15 amino acids long. General study points: TRB repertoire shifts in secondary cytopenia and chronic lymphocytic leukemia mostly reflected lymphoma, not autoimmunity. No cluster-lack signature appeared between secondary cytopenia and chronic lymphocytic leukemia patients, apparently due to lymphoma masking.

For this clonotype: Its target is unknown.

TRB was amplified by touch-down multiplex PCR, primer pools A and B combined. Each CDR3 protein gets one entry in TCRdb, which reprocessed the multiplex PCR reads and gives no DNA. The specimen's table records about 7,800 distinct CDR3 sequences. Some 40,000 genome equivalents of blood DNA were amplified for TRB. The chain has TRBV10-3 and TRBJ2-2; TCRdb names TRBD1, which stays unverified in the absence of DNA. The sequencing input was peripheral blood. This sequence was found in a human donor with an autoimmune cytopenia or autoimmune hepatitis (not recorded which). CDR3 loop: CAISESLGDTGELFF.